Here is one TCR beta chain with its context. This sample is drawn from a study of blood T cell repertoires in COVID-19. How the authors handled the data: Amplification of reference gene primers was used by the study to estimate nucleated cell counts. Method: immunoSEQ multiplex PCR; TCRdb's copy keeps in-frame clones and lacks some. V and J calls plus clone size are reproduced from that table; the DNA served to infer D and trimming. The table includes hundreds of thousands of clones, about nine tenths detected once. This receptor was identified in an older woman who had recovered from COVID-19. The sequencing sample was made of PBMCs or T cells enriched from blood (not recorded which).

The DNA of the CDR3 is TGCGCCAGCAGCTTCCCACTAGCGGGGGCGAACAATGAGCAGTTCTTC. It encodes CASSFPLAGANNEQFF. The rearrangement links TRBV5-1 to TRBJ2-1, with 11 bases fitting TRBD2. CDR3 length: 16 residues. Per the germline V gene, CDR1 is SGHRS and CDR2 is YFSETQ. V lost 2 bases to trimming and J lost 5 bases; unmatched junction nucleotides: 6.